This TCR beta chain is from a study of tumor and adjacent non-tumor tissue in lung cancer. Across the whole study: There were 11 to 13 adenocarcinoma, a couple of squamous cell carcinoma and 1 small cell lung cancer cases.

A modified ARM-PCR protocol with three rounds of nested PCR amplified TCRbeta. TCRdb reprocessed the multiplex PCR reads with MiXCR, giving one entry per CDR3 protein. The sample comprises fewer than 130,000 distinct CDR3 sequences, 75% to 90% of which are singletons, and 22% rests with the top ten. V shed 8 bases and J 5 bases; nucleotides not matched to a gene: 6. CDR1 and CDR2 (germline): LNHDA, SQIVND (reference sequence). The CDR3 has 13 residues. A word on this clonotype: Its antigen is currently unknown. A read error may be the cause here, since a much bigger clone is one base away. The conserved phenylalanine or tryptophan normally closing the CDR3 is absent here, so this likely arose from a read error.

This sample's RNA came from whole unsorted tissue. Donors were chemotherapy-naive, newly diagnosed lung cancer surgical patients in China, August–late 2014. Study-wide points: Normal lung showed higher cumulative top 100 clone frequency than tumor. Tumor tissue had significantly higher TCR diversity than normal lung.

The clonotype comes from a man between 65 and 85 years old with non-small cell lung cancer. Sequencing input: lung tumor tissue. The chain is built from TRBV19 and TRBJ2-5, with 9 nucleotides matching TRBD2. CDR3 amino acids: CASRLAGSETQYL. The CDR3 DNA follows: TGTGCCAGTCGGCTAGCGGGGTCGGAGACCCAGTACTTA.